This T cell receptor (beta chain) comes out of a study of T cells expressing NK-cell markers. From its re-call of the 5' RACE reads, TCRdb lists each CDR3 protein once, without DNA. Found here are about 110,000 distinct CDR3 sequences; the top ten clones hold about 18%. The CDR3 is 16 residues long. Germline V lookup: CDR1 MDHEN, CDR2 SYDVKM. This receptor was identified in a woman between 18 and 70 years old in good health. Sequenced material: blood T cells: a sorted CD56 or NKG2C T cell subset, CD4+ or CD8+ T cells, or bulk PBMC T cells (not recorded which). This chain uses TRBV28 with TRBJ1-1; TCRdb names TRBD1, which stays unverified in the absence of DNA. The chain's CDR3 is CASSLALGQAGTEAFF.